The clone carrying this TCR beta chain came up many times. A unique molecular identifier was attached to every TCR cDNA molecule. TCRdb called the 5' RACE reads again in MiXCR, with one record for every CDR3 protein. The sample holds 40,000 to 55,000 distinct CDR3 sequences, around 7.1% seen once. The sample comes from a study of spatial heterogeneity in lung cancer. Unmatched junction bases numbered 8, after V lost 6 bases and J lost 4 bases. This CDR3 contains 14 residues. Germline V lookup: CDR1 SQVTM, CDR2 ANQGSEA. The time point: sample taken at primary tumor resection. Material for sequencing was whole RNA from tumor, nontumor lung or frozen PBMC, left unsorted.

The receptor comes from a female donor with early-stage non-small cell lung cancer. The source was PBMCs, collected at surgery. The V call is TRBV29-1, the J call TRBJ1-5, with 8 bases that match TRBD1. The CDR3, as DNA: TGCAGCGTCGCCGGGACAGGCGGTAATCAGCCCCAGCATTTT. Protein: CSVAGTGGNQPQHF. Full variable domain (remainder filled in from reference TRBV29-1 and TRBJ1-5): SAVISQKPSRDICQRGTSLTIQCQVDSQVTMMFWYRQQPGQSLTLIATANQGSEATYESGFVIDKFPISRPNLTFSTLTVSNMSPEDSSIYLCSVAGTGGNQPQHFGDGTRLSIL.